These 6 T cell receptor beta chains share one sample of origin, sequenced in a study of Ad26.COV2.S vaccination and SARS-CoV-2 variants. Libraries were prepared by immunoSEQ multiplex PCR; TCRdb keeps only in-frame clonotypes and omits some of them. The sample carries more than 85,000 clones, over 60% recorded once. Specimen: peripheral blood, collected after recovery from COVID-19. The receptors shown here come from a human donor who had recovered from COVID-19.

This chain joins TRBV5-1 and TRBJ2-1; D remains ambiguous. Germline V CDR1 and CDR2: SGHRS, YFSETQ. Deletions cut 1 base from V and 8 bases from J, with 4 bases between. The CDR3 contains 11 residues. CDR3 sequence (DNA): TGCGCCAGCAGCTTGCGTGATGAGCAGTTCTTC. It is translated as CASSLRDEQFF.

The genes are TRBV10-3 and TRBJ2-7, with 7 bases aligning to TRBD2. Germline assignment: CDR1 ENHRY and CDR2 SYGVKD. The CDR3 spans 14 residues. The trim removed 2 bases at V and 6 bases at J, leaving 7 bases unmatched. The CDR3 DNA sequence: TGTGCCATCAGTGAGGGACTAGGTCGATCCGAGCAGTACTTC. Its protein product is CAISEGLGRSEQYF.

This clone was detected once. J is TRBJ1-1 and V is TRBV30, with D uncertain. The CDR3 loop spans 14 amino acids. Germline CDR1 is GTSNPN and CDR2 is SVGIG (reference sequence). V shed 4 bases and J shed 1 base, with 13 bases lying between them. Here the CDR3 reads CAWISALGNTEAFF. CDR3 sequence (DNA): TGTGCCTGGATTTCCGCCCTTGGGAACACTGAAGCTTTCTTT.

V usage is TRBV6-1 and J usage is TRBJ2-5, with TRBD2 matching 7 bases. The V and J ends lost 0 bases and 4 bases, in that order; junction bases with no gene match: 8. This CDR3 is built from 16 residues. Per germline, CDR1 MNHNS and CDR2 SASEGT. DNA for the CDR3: TGTGCCAGCAGTGAAGCTTATGGGGGGGTACTAGAGACCCAGTACTTC. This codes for CASSEAYGGVLETQYF.

The CDR3 region has the DNA TGTGCCAGTAGAAAAGGGACAGCTAATCAGCCCCAGCATTTT. It codes for CASRKGTANQPQHF. This chain uses TRBV19 with TRBJ1-5; TRBD1 matches 7 bases. With 6 bases clipped from V and 4 bases from J, the junction kept 6 bases outside the gene matches. There are 14 residues in the CDR3. Germline V gene sequence: CDR1 LNHDA, CDR2 SQIVND (reference sequence). Complete variable domain (other parts from reference TRBV19 and TRBJ1-5): DGGITQSPKYLFRKEGQNVTLSCEQNLNHDAMYWYRQDPGQGLRLIYYSQIVNDFQKGDIAEGYSVSREKKESFPLTVTSAQKNPTAFYLCASRKGTANQPQHFGDGTRLSIL.

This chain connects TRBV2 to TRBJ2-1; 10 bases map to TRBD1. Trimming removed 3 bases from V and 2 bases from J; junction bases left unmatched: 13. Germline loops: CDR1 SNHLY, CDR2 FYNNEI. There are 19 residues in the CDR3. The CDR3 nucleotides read TGTGCCAGCAGTGAGATGGGGGACAGGGGTGTTTTGACCTACAATGAGCAGTTCTTC. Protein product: CASSEMGDRGVLTYNEQFF.